Listed below are T cell receptor beta chains from one sample, sequenced in a study of CD8 T cells in ankylosing spondylitis. TCRdb independently ran MiXCR on the 5' RACE reads; one entry per CDR3 protein. The sample gives roughly 250,000 distinct CDR3 sequences, 8% to 11% of which show up once; 2.6% is in the top ten. The material sequenced was blood, either unsorted or a sorted T cell fraction (not recorded which). These receptors were obtained from a male donor with ankylosing spondylitis or in good health (not recorded which). CDR3s include the opening cysteine and the closing phenylalanine or tryptophan. The order of the fields is D gene, J gene, clone size, V gene, CDR3 DNA, CDR3 protein. The D gene is left open where the match is weak. Rows give clone size only sometimes, using once, few, many, or a class for an expanded clone.

d_call: NA; j_call: TRBJ1-2; clone_size: NA; v_call: TRBV18; cdr3_nt: TGTGCCAGCTCACCTCTTTTGACCGCTAACTATGGCTACACCTTC; cdr3_aa: CASSPLLTANYGYTF
d_call: NA; j_call: TRBJ2-7; clone_size: NA; v_call: TRBV18; cdr3_nt: TGTGCCAGCTCCTGGACAGATTACTCCTACGAGCAGTACTTC; cdr3_aa: CASSWTDYSYEQYF
d_call: TRBD2; j_call: TRBJ2-5; clone_size: NA; v_call: TRBV7-9; cdr3_nt: TGTGCCAGCAGCTTATGGACTAGCGGGAGCGAGACCCAGTACTTC; cdr3_aa: CASSLWTSGSETQYF
d_call: NA; j_call: TRBJ2-1; clone_size: many; v_call: TRBV10-3; cdr3_nt: TGTGCCATCAGTGAGTCGGGAGGCAATGAGCAGTTCTTC; cdr3_aa: CAISESGGNEQFF
d_call: TRBD2; j_call: TRBJ2-1; clone_size: many; v_call: TRBV12-3/TRBV12-4; cdr3_nt: TGTGCCAGCAGTCATCTAGCGGGGGGGAATGAGCAGTTCTTC; cdr3_aa: CASSHLAGGNEQFF
d_call: NA; j_call: TRBJ1-2; clone_size: many; v_call: TRBV4-1; cdr3_nt: TGCGCCAGCAGCACTGCAGATAACTATGGCTACACCTTC; cdr3_aa: CASSTADNYGYTF
d_call: TRBD2; j_call: TRBJ2-2; clone_size: few; v_call: TRBV3-1; cdr3_nt: TGTGCCAGCAGCCATAGCGGGGGGAACACCGGGGAGCTGTTTTTT; cdr3_aa: CASSHSGGNTGELFF
d_call: NA; j_call: TRBJ2-1; clone_size: medium-sized; v_call: TRBV5-1; cdr3_nt: TGCGCCAGCAGCCCAAACCCCGTACGGGACGGGCAGTTCTTC; cdr3_aa: CASSPNPVRDGQFF
d_call: NA; j_call: TRBJ1-1; clone_size: few; v_call: TRBV19; cdr3_nt: TGTGCCAGTAAGGTTGGGGCGGTTAGCACTGAAGCTTTCTTT; cdr3_aa: CASKVGAVSTEAFF
d_call: NA; j_call: TRBJ2-7; clone_size: many; v_call: TRBV5-1; cdr3_nt: TGCGCCAGCAGCCCAGAGACCGGGGCAACCTCCTACGAGCAGTACTTC; cdr3_aa: CASSPETGATSYEQYF
d_call: NA; j_call: TRBJ2-7; clone_size: many; v_call: TRBV5-1; cdr3_nt: TGCGCCAGCAGCCCCCAATCAGGGGCTGCCCTGGGCGAGCAGTACTTC; cdr3_aa: CASSPQSGAALGEQYF
d_call: NA; j_call: TRBJ2-1; clone_size: many; v_call: TRBV12-3/TRBV12-4; cdr3_nt: TGTGCCAGCGCGTCCTTAAACCCGGACACCGACCGCCAGGGGCAGTTCTTC; cdr3_aa: CASASLNPDTDRQGQFF